Reported below is one T cell receptor (beta chain). The data were obtained in a study of CD8 T cells in Susac syndrome. Germline CDR1 MDHEN, CDR2 SYDVKM. This CDR3 is built from 15 residues. Trimming stripped 7 bases from V and 4 bases from J, with 17 bases between. Random hexamers served to reverse transcribe about 0.5 to 1 ug RNA. An immunoSEQ multiplex PCR generated amplified TCR beta CDR3 products spanning 54 Vbeta and 13 Jbeta. TCRdb fed the immunoSEQ multiplex PCR reads into MiXCR, producing one record per CDR3 protein. Among about 130,000 distinct CDR3 sequences, around 94% were seen once, and the ten largest hold roughly 0.13%.

The material sequenced was CD4+ T cells from PBMCs. The gene calls are TRBV28 and TRBJ1-5; no clear D gene. The source of this sequence is a human donor with multiple sclerosis. The CDR3 DNA reads TGTGCCAGCACCCCTTCAGAGGCGGGGAATCAGCCCCAGCATTTT. Translated, it gives CASTPSEAGNQPQHF.